These 5 T cell receptor beta chains originate from one sample sequenced in a study of tumor-infiltrating lymphocytes in primary liver carcinoma (dated by TCRdb to the late 2010s). Blood RNA was extracted from unsorted whole blood with TRIzol reagent; germline DNA came from the DNeasy Blood & Tissue kit. Sequencing instrument: Illumina HiSeq 2500. A constant-region primer and ProtoScript II reverse transcriptase were used to reverse-transcribe TCRbeta-specific cDNA from about 0.55 ug total RNA. Construction of the TCRbeta libraries relied on three nested rounds of multiplex PCR, following a slightly modified ARM-PCR procedure. The first two PCR rounds used multiplex TRBV1-TRBV30 forward primers with a Cbeta reverse primer, each for about 10 cycles. Starting from the raw public reads, TCRdb applied fastp trimming at Q25, assembled clones with MiXCR and retained in-frame beta chains. One record per CDR3 amino acid sequence lists the most common genes and DNA. Counted in this sample were 310,000 or so distinct CDR3 sequences; approximately 58% of them appeared once. The ten largest make up about 15% of the sample.

The source material was peripheral blood. These TCRs come from a woman aged 25 to 45 with primary liver carcinoma and hepatitis B virus infection.

A remark on this clonotype: At one end the junction does not follow the germline gene, possibly because of a read error. V is TRBV6-2 or TRBV6-3 and J is TRBJ2-7, with D possibly matching TRBD1 (5 bases). The germline V gene has CDR1 MNHEY and CDR2 SVGEGT. CDR3 length: 14 amino acids. The CDR3 DNA is TGTGTCAGCAGCGACACAGGTGCCTCCTACGAGCAGTACTTC. Amino acids: CVSSDTGASYEQYF.

This clonotype was recorded many times. The genes are TRBV6-1 and TRBJ2-7; D is unclear. The CDR3 totals 14 residues. With 6 bases removed from V and 2 bases from J, the gap between germline ends came to 14 bases. In germline, CDR1 is MNHNS, CDR2 SASEGT. CDR3 amino acids: CASRAAVVTYEQYF. The CDR3, as DNA: TGTGCCAGCAGGGCTGCGGTGGTGACCTACGAGCAGTACTTC.

With respect to this clonotype: It may be a read error: a sequence one base away is much more abundant. This chain uses TRBV7-9 with TRBJ2-5; 10 bases agree with TRBD2. Germline-derived CDR1 and CDR2 are SEHNR and FQNEAQ (reference sequence). The CDR3 loop spans 15 amino acids. This CDR3 reads CAISSLAGAGETQYF. The DNA of the CDR3 is TGTGCCATCAGCTCCCTAGCGGGAGCGGGCGAGACCCAGTACTTC.

The table lists this clonotype with a few counts. The V and J genes are TRBV10-3 and TRBJ2-1, with D uncertain. Germline CDR1 is ENHRY and CDR2 is SYGVKD. This CDR3 is built from 13 residues. With 3 bases removed from V and 7 bases from J, the gap between germline ends came to 10 bases. The CDR3 region is CAISELARNEQFF. CDR3 in DNA: TGTGCCATCAGTGAACTGGCCAGAAATGAGCAGTTCTTC.

In nucleotides, the CDR3 is TGTGCCAGCAGCTTTGGGACAGGGGGCGCGAAAGAGACCCAGTACTTC. Its protein product is CASSFGTGGAKETQYF. V usage is TRBV11-2 and J usage is TRBJ2-5, with 12 nucleotides matching TRBD1. The germline CDR1 and CDR2 sequences are SGHAT and FQNNGV. The trim removed 3 bases at V and 3 bases at J, leaving 5 bases unmatched. This CDR3 region has 16 residues.